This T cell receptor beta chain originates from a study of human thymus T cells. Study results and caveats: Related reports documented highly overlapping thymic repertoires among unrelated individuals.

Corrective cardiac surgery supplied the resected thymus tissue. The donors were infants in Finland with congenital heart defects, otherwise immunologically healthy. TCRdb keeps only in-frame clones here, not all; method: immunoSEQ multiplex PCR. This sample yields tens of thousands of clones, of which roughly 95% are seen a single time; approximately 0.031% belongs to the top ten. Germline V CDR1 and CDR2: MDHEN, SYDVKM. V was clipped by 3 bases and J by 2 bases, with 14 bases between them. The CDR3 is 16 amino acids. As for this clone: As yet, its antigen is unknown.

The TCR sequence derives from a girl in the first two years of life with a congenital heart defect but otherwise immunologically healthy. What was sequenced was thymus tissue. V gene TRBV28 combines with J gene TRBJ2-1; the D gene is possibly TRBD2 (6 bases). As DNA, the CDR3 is TGTGCCAGCAGTTTGGCACTAGCAGCAACCTACAATGAGCAGTTCTTC. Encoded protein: CASSLALAATYNEQFF.